The 6 T cell receptor beta chains given below trace back to one sample, sequenced in a study of blood T cell repertoires in COVID-19. The data were produced by immunoSEQ multiplex PCR, yet TCRdb's version contains in-frame clones alone and is incomplete. The sample contains some 240,000 clones, about 85% of which appear only once. The sample was peripheral blood. The receptors originated from a man aged 55 to 69 who had recovered from COVID-19.

This sequence joins TRBV24-1 and TRBJ2-2; 10 nucleotides match TRBD2. Germline CDR1 KGHDR, CDR2 SFDVKD. J gave up 7 bases and V 3 bases, and 13 bases lay outside the gene matches. The CDR3 extends over 18 amino acids. This chain's CDR3 is CATSDPPGSGGDGGELFF. The CDR3 bases are TGTGCCACCAGTGATCCCCCCGGCAGCGGGGGGGACGGCGGGGAGCTGTTTTTT.

The chain combines TRBV18 with TRBJ2-7; 7 bases line up with TRBD1. This CDR3 is 15 amino acids long. Losses at the gene ends were 3 bases for V and 2 bases for J; bases not matched to a gene: 7. The germline gives CDR1 KGHSH, CDR2 LQKENI. As DNA, the CDR3 is TGTGCCAGCTCACCCGCGAGACAGGGAACCTACGAGCAGTACTTC. It is translated as CASSPARQGTYEQYF. The full variable domain, its missing parts supplied by reference TRBV18 and TRBJ2-7, is NAGVMQNPRHLVRRRGQEARLRCSPMKGHSHVYWYRQLPEEGLKFMVYLQKENIIDESGMPKERFSAEFPKEGPSILRIQQVVRGDSAAYFCASSPARQGTYEQYFGPGTRLTVT.

The rearrangement links TRBV4-1 to TRBJ2-4; 8 bases are shared with TRBD1. Germline V CDR1 and CDR2: MGHRA, YSYEKL. CDR3 size: 13 residues. V trimming: 2 bases; J trimming: 8 bases; junction bases outside the gene matches: 2. The CDR3 reads CASSQQGADIQYF. CDR3 in DNA: TGCGCCAGCAGCCAACAGGGGGCGGACATTCAGTACTTC.

This clone was detected only a few times. The V and J genes are TRBV28 and TRBJ1-1; maybe TRBD1 (5 bases). The germline V gene has CDR1 MDHEN and CDR2 SYDVKM. This CDR3 has 14 residues. V was pared by 5 bases and J by 2 bases, with 12 bases between. CDR3 in amino acids: CASSTGIVNTEAFF. CDR3 in DNA: TGTGCCAGCAGTACAGGTATAGTTAACACTGAAGCTTTCTTT.

The rearrangement joins TRBV28 to TRBJ1-2; unclear D gene. The length of the CDR3 is 12 residues. Trimming left V 6 bases short and J 4 bases short, with 9 bases between. Germline V gene lookup returns CDR1 MDHEN and CDR2 SYDVKM. The CDR3 region has the DNA TGTGCCAGCAGGAGGGAGGGCTATGGCTACACCTTC. It yields the protein CASRREGYGYTF.

The chain combines TRBV5-1 with TRBJ2-7; the match to TRBD1 covers 7 bases. The CDR3 has 16 residues. Germline assignment: CDR1 SGHRS and CDR2 YFSETQ. Trimming at V came to 4 bases and at J to 3 bases, leaving 13 bases not matched to a gene. DNA of the CDR3: TGCGCCAGCAGCGCGCCGGGACAGCTACCTCTCTACGAGCAGTACTTC. Encoded protein: CASSAPGQLPLYEQYF.